These T cell receptor beta chains were read from a single sample in a study of CD8+ T cells in alopecia areata. Clones were sequenced by immunoSEQ multiplex PCR, and TCRdb holds only the in-frame ones, with some missing. The table includes some 120,000 clones, about 50% detected once. Material for sequencing was NKG2D-low CD8+ T cells sorted from blood. The source of these receptors is a human donor with alopecia areata. Each CDR3 is given with its conserved first and last residue. The D gene is left open where the match is weak. Not all rows give a size; the values are once, few, many and, for expanded clones, a class.

V,size,D,J,DNA,CDR3
TRBV27,.,TRBD1,TRBJ2-7,TGTGCCAGCAGTTTAAGGGGACAGGGTACCTACGAGCAGTACTTC,CASSLRGQGTYEQYF
TRBV29-1,few,.,TRBJ2-3,TGCAGCGTCCAGTCCCAGGGACCCACAGATACGCAGTATTTT,CSVQSQGPTDTQYF
TRBV4-1,.,.,TRBJ2-7,TGCGCCAGCAGCCAATCGGGCAGGGACGAGCAGTACTTC,CASSQSGRDEQYF
TRBV30,.,.,TRBJ2-2,TGTGCCTGGAACCCTGGAATCAACACCGGGGAGCTGTTTTTT,CAWNPGINTGELFF
TRBV29-1,few,.,TRBJ2-5,TGCAGCGTCGAGCCTACAGATAAGGAAGAGACCCAGTACTTC,CSVEPTDKEETQYF
TRBV7-9,few,.,TRBJ2-3,TGTGCCAGCAGCTTCCGGGATACGCAGTATTTT,CASSFRDTQYF
TRBV29-1,.,.,TRBJ2-7,TGCAGCGTTACGACGGAACTCTACGAGCAGTACTTC,CSVTTELYEQYF
TRBV29-1,once,.,TRBJ1-2,TGCAGCGTTCCCTTGGGGGGCTCCCCGGGCTACACCTTC,CSVPLGGSPGYTF
TRBV6-6,few,.,TRBJ1-2,TGTGCCAGCAGTACCAGCCCAGAGCTCTCTGGCTACACCTTC,CASSTSPELSGYTF
TRBV29-1,.,.,TRBJ2-5,TGCAGCGCTGAAGCTGGGGAGGGGGCCTGGGAGACCCAGTACTTC,CSAEAGEGAWETQYF
TRBV5-1,.,.,TRBJ2-7,TGCGCCAGCAGCTTGGCCGGGGGGCGGGAGCAGTACTTC,CASSLAGGREQYF
TRBV7-8,medium-sized,.,TRBJ2-2,TGTGCAGTACATCCAGGGAGCGCCGGAGAGCTGTTTTTT,CAVHPGSAGELFF
TRBV29-1,few,TRBD2,TRBJ2-1,TGCAGCGCTGAGGGGGGACTAGCGGGAGGTGAGCAGTTCTTC,CSAEGGLAGGEQFF
TRBV29-1,few,.,TRBJ2-3,TGCAGCGTTGAAGATCTTGACAGGATCTCGGATACGCAGTATTTT,CSVEDLDRISDTQYF
TRBV5-4,.,.,TRBJ2-3,TGTGCCAGCAGCTTGGAGGCGGCGGATACGCAGTATTTT,CASSLEAADTQYF
TRBV29-1,few,.,TRBJ2-3,TGCAGCGTTGAGGCCCCCGACAGCACAGATACGCAGTATTTT,CSVEAPDSTDTQYF
TRBV28,few,.,TRBJ2-6,TGTGCCAGCAGTTTTTTGGGTGAGCTGTCTGGGGCCAACGTCCTGACTTTC,CASSFLGELSGANVLTF